The next 29 T cell receptor beta chains were all read from a single sample in a study of OX40 agonist ivuxolimab in advanced cancers. TCRdb's table, derived via immunoSEQ multiplex PCR, lists solely in-frame clones and lacks some. In the table there are tens of thousands of clones, under 95% of which are singletons. Sequencing used CD4+ or CD8+ T cells sorted from blood, obtained in a trial of the OX40 agonist ivuxolimab. The receptors were sampled from an adult with an advanced solid tumor such as melanoma, head and neck, liver or kidney cancer.

The CDR3 DNA reads as TGTGCCAGCAGCCCCGGGACAGGGTATGATAATGAGCAGTTCTTC. Protein: CASSPGTGYDNEQFF. The V gene is TRBV14, the J gene TRBJ2-1; TRBD1 agrees at 9 bases. Germline CDR1 is SGHDN and CDR2 is FVKESK. The junction had 8 bases not matched to a gene; V was cut back by 4 bases and J by 7 bases. This CDR3 has 15 residues.

This chain joins TRBV15 and TRBJ2-1, with 7 bases matching TRBD2. The CDR3 is made up of 15 amino acids. Per the germline V gene, CDR1 is LNHNV and CDR2 is YYDKDF (reference sequence). V lost 3 bases to trimming and J lost 0 bases; unmatched junction nucleotides: 2. Here the CDR3 reads CATSSLAGSYNEQFF. CDR3 bases: TGTGCCACCAGCAGTTTAGCGGGCTCCTACAATGAGCAGTTCTTC.

The V and J genes are TRBV5-6 and TRBJ1-3, with D uncertain. Trimming removed 3 bases from V and 0 bases from J, with 7 bases in between. The CDR3 length is 14 residues. Looked up from germline, CDR1 is SGHDT and CDR2 is YYEEEE. CDR3 protein: CASSSDSSGNTIYF. The CDR3 DNA is TGTGCCAGCAGCTCCGATAGCTCTGGAAACACCATATATTTT.

The chain is built from TRBV6-5 and TRBJ2-2; D is uncertain. The CDR3 loop spans 13 amino acids. The V end was cut by 11 bases, the J end by 0 bases, with 10 bases between. Germline CDR1 and CDR2: MNHEY and SVGAGI. The DNA for the CDR3 is TGTGCCTCCTCAAACACGAACACCGGGGAGCTGTTTTTT. Translation: CASSNTNTGELFF.

The rearrangement uses TRBV5-1 and TRBJ2-3, with 8 bases fitting TRBD2. The CDR3 spans 16 residues. Trimming at V came to 0 bases and at J to 3 bases, leaving 6 bases not matched to a gene. Per germline, CDR1 SGHRS and CDR2 YFSETQ. The DNA for the CDR3 is TGCGCCAGCAGCTTGGGCGGCGGGGGGAGTACAGATACGCAGTATTTT. Protein product: CASSLGGGGSTDTQYF.

The rearrangement links TRBV2 to TRBJ2-3; 13 bases are a match to TRBD2. CDR1 and CDR2 (germline): SNHLY, FYNNEI. The J segment lost 4 bases and the V segment lost 2 bases, leaving 0 bases of the junction unmatched. The CDR3 is 15 residues long. The CDR3 protein is CASSETSGRADTQYF. CDR3 bases: TGTGCCAGCAGTGAAACTAGCGGGAGGGCAGATACGCAGTATTTT.

About this clone: An end of the junction differs from the germline gene, which may be a read error. The chain couples TRBV10-1 to TRBJ2-1, with D possibly being TRBD1 or TRBD2 (5 bases each). CDR1 WNHNN and CDR2 SYGVQD come from the germline V gene (reference sequence). The CDR3 sequence is 15 residues long. The CDR3 DNA reads as TGCGCCAGCAGCGAGTCCGGGACGTTATACAATGAGCAGTTCTTC. As protein: CASSESGTLYNEQFF.

The genes are TRBV6-5 and TRBJ2-7; D gene uncertain. CDR1 is MNHEY and CDR2 is SVGAGI in the germline V gene. V was clipped by 2 bases and J by 5 bases, with 13 bases between them. There are 14 residues in the CDR3. CDR3 DNA sequence: TGTGCCAGCAGTTACGGTTCGGGCTCGGACGAGCAGTACTTC. Protein: CASSYGSGSDEQYF.

The CDR3 protein is CASSFPFYEQYF. The CDR3 nucleotides are TGTGCCAGCAGTTTCCCATTCTACGAGCAGTACTTC. The rearrangement uses TRBV28 and TRBJ2-7; D remains unclear. CDR1 is MDHEN and CDR2 is SYDVKM in the germline V gene. The CDR3 length is 12 residues. Trimming cost V 3 bases and J 3 bases, with 6 bases left between them.

This chain connects TRBV6-5 to TRBJ2-7, with a weak D call TRBD1 (5 bases). Germline values: CDR1 MNHEY, CDR2 SVGAGI. The CDR3 sequence is 14 residues long. The V end lost 5 bases, the J end lost 0 bases, and 11 bases lay between the germline ends. The CDR3 nucleotides are TGTGCCAGCAGTCTCGACAGCAGCTCCTACGAGCAGTACTTC. It yields the protein CASSLDSSSYEQYF.

The rearrangement links TRBV9 to TRBJ2-7; TRBD2 matches at 8 bases. This CDR3 has 15 amino acids. Germline V gives CDR1 SGDLS, CDR2 YYNGEE. J was trimmed by 2 bases and V by 3 bases; bases with no gene match: 7. The CDR3, as DNA: TGTGCCAGCAGCGCAAATAGCGGGAATGCCTACGAGCAGTACTTC. Encoded protein: CASSANSGNAYEQYF.

This chain uses TRBV4-1 with TRBJ2-3, with 8 bases lining up with TRBD2. The CDR3 is made up of 17 amino acids. The J segment lost 4 bases and the V segment lost 5 bases, leaving 14 bases of the junction unmatched. Germline V gene sequence: CDR1 MGHRA, CDR2 YSYEKL. The CDR3 loop reads CASSSVTLTSGPDTQYF. CDR3 nucleotide sequence: TGCGCCAGCAGCTCAGTAACCCTTACTAGCGGCCCAGATACGCAGTATTTT.

The chain has TRBV5-1 and TRBJ2-7, with TRBD2 identical over 9 bases. Germline V gene data show CDR1 as SGHRS and CDR2 as YFSETQ. Losses at the gene ends were 1 base for V and 3 bases for J; bases not matched to a gene: 2. The CDR3 length is 14 residues. CDR3 in DNA: TGCGCCAGCAGCTTGAGCGGGAGGATCTACGAGCAGTACTTC. Residues: CASSLSGRIYEQYF.

The rearrangement links TRBV9 to TRBJ2-1; 9 bases map to TRBD2. CDR3 size: 16 residues. CDR1 and CDR2 (germline): SGDLS, YYNGEE. Trimming took 0 bases from V and 2 from J; bases not matched to a gene: 3. CDR3 residues: CASSVGGGRAYNEQFF. The CDR3 DNA follows: TGTGCCAGCAGCGTAGGGGGCGGGAGGGCCTACAATGAGCAGTTCTTC.

The chain carries TRBV15 and TRBJ2-1; D may match TRBD1 or TRBD2 (5 bases each). V was shortened by 4 bases and J by 8 bases, with 21 bases between the two germline ends. Looked up from germline, CDR1 is LNHNV and CDR2 is YYDKDF (reference sequence). The CDR3 is 16 residues long. CDR3 residues: CATSTPGAGGSDEQFF. The CDR3 DNA is TGTGCCACCAGCACACCCGGTGCTGGGGGTTCGGATGAGCAGTTCTTC.

The J gene is TRBJ2-7, the V gene TRBV9; D possibly matches TRBD1 or TRBD2 (5 bases each). Per the germline V gene, CDR1 is SGDLS and CDR2 is YYNGEE. The CDR3 runs 15 residues. The ends were cut back, 0 bases at V and 0 bases at J, with 10 bases in the middle. CDR3 loop: CASSVGSGLSYEQYF. CDR3 coding DNA: TGTGCCAGCAGCGTAGGTTCGGGGCTCTCCTACGAGCAGTACTTC.

V gene TRBV27 combines with J gene TRBJ1-5, with unresolved D. The CDR3 is 12 amino acids. CDR1 and CDR2 (germline): MNHEY, SMNVEV (reference sequence). V gave up 4 bases and J gave up 6 bases, with 7 bases separating them. The CDR3 is CASSYSGQPQHF. CDR3 in DNA: TGTGCCAGCAGTTATTCGGGTCAGCCCCAGCATTTT.

The chain joins TRBV7-3 to TRBJ2-5; 9 bases are a match to TRBD1. CDR3 length: 15 residues. The junction had 9 bases not matched to a gene; V was cut back by 5 bases and J by 5 bases. CDR1 and CDR2 from the germline V gene are SGHTA and FQGTGA. The CDR3 sequence: CASSRTGAGTETQYF. The CDR3 region has the DNA TGTGCCAGCAGCAGGACAGGGGCCGGAACGGAGACCCAGTACTTC.

J is TRBJ2-2 and V is TRBV27; D not resolved. Germline V gene lookup returns CDR1 MNHEY and CDR2 SMNVEV (reference sequence). V lost 5 bases and J 6 bases, leaving 13 bases between the germline ends. The CDR3 totals 14 residues. Here the CDR3 DNA reads TGTGCCAGCAGTCTACCAGGTCCCCCCGGGGAGCTGTTTTTT. This sequence encodes CASSLPGPPGELFF.

The chain links TRBV4-1 to TRBJ1-4; D gene unclear. V lost 0 bases and J lost 4, with 9 bases in between. Per the germline V gene, CDR1 is MGHRA and CDR2 is YSYEKL. CDR3 size: 15 residues. The CDR3 sequence: CASSQESQVNEKLFF. DNA of the CDR3: TGCGCCAGCAGCCAAGAGTCTCAGGTTAATGAAAAACTGTTTTTT.

The chain couples TRBV10-3 to TRBJ2-3; tentatively, D is TRBD1 or TRBD2 (5 bases each). This CDR3 is built from 13 residues. Between the trimmed V and J ends, which lost 10 bases and 1 base, there was a span of 12 bases. CDR1 is ENHRY, CDR2 SYGVKD, per germline. In nucleotides, the CDR3 is TGTGCCACCGCCGGGACGGGCACAGATACGCAGTATTTT. This gives the protein CATAGTGTDTQYF.

The chain is built from TRBV19 and TRBJ2-3, with D perhaps matching TRBD2 (5 bases). Deletions cut 6 bases from V and 5 bases from J, with 9 bases between. From germline, CDR1 is LNHDA and CDR2 SQIVND (reference sequence). The length of the CDR3 is 12 residues. In nucleotides, the CDR3 is TGTGCCAGTAGCCAACTAGGAGATACGCAGTATTTT. This sequence encodes CASSQLGDTQYF.

J is TRBJ2-1 and V is TRBV7-2; 8 nucleotides line up with TRBD2. V lost 5 bases to trimming and J lost 8 bases; unmatched junction nucleotides: 8. Germline CDR1 is SGHTA and CDR2 is FQGNSA. The CDR3 runs 14 residues. The CDR3 here is CASSVGGRFYEQFF. The CDR3 DNA is TGTGCCAGCAGCGTTGGCGGGAGGTTCTATGAGCAGTTCTTC. Variable domain in full (rest from reference TRBV7-2 and TRBJ2-1): GAGVSQSPSNKVTEKGKDVELRCDPISGHTALYWYRQSLGQGLEFLIYFQGNSAPDKSGLPSDRFSAERTGGSVSTLTIQRTQQEDSAVYLCASSVGGRFYEQFFGPGTRLTVL.

The CDR3 region is CASSSYGTGSYEQYF. The CDR3 DNA reads as TGTGCCAGCAGCTCTTACGGGACAGGGAGCTACGAGCAGTACTTC. The J gene is TRBJ2-7, the V gene TRBV5-6, with 9 bases fitting TRBD1. Germline CDR1 is SGHDT and CDR2 is YYEEEE. The ends lost 3 bases at V and 3 bases at J; junction bases unmatched: 7. This CDR3 comprises 15 residues.

CDR3 in DNA: TGTGCCAGCACCCTTGGGACAGGGGGAGGGACCGGGGAGCTGTTTTTT. Translating gives CASTLGTGGGTGELFF. The chain recombines TRBV11-2 with TRBJ2-2; TRBD1 matches 11 bases. CDR3 size: 16 residues. J was trimmed by 5 bases and V by 7 bases; bases with no gene match: 9. Germline V lookup: CDR1 SGHAT, CDR2 FQNNGV.

The V and J genes are TRBV7-6 and TRBJ1-1; D is unresolved. The CDR3 has 13 amino acids. V gave up 1 base and J gave up 5 bases, with 8 bases separating them. The germline CDR1 and CDR2 sequences are SGHVS and FNYEAQ. CDR3 nucleotide sequence: TGTGCCAGCAGCTTAGGGAGGGAGACTGAAGCTTTCTTT. Its protein is CASSLGRETEAFF.

The rearrangement uses TRBV27 and TRBJ2-7, with TRBD1 identical over 7 bases. The V and J ends lost 2 bases and 0 bases, in that order; junction bases with no gene match: 4. Germline assignment: CDR1 MNHEY and CDR2 SMNVEV (reference sequence). CDR3 length: 15 residues. This chain's CDR3 is CASSLRDSASYEQYF. The DNA of the CDR3 is TGTGCCAGCAGTTTACGGGACAGTGCCTCCTACGAGCAGTACTTC.

This clone occurred a few times. The V gene is TRBV6-1, the J gene TRBJ2-7, with a possible D match to TRBD2 (7 bases). The CDR3 length is 16 residues. With 1 base removed from V and 3 bases from J, the gap between germline ends came to 16 bases. Germline CDR1 and CDR2: MNHNS and SASEGT. CDR3 nucleotides: TGTGCCAGCAGTGAAGAAGGGGGGGGCGGGAGCTACGAGCAGTACTTC. Protein sequence: CASSEEGGGGSYEQYF.

The V gene is TRBV6-5, the J gene TRBJ2-5; D is undetermined. Germline assignment: CDR1 MNHEY and CDR2 SVGAGI. V was trimmed by 5 bases and J by 5 bases, leaving 15 bases between them. CDR3 size: 14 residues. In DNA form, the CDR3 reads TGTGCCAGCAGTCCCCTCGAGAGTCGGGAGACCCAGTACTTC. It encodes CASSPLESRETQYF.